The entry below describes one T cell receptor (beta chain). The antigen is unknown. The CDR3 has 12 amino acids. Trimming removed 5 bases from V and 8 bases from J, with 12 bases in between. Germline loops: CDR1 WSHSY, CDR2 SAAADI. The RNA input was about 0.5 to 1 ug, and it was reverse transcribed with random hexamers. A multiplex approach, immunoSEQ multiplex PCR, amplified TCR beta CDR3 across 54 Vbeta and 13 Jbeta. TCRdb passed the immunoSEQ multiplex PCR reads through MiXCR, listing each CDR3 protein once. The sample holds roughly 330,000 distinct CDR3 sequences; 92% are singletons and the top ten take over 0.05%. This entry is derived from a study of CD8 T cells in Susac syndrome. Study results and caveats: TCR sequencing and HLA analysis covered a relatively small number of individuals.

Sequencing targeted TCR beta in blood CD8+ and CD4+ T cells. Isolation of CD8+ and CD4+ T cells was performed negatively, whereas enrichment of TEMRA cells was done by FACS. V gene TRBV10-2 combines with J gene TRBJ2-5; D unclear. The origin of this receptor is a human donor with multiple sclerosis. Sequencing input: CD4+ T cells from PBMCs. The CDR3 protein is CASSTSAVTQYF. In DNA form, the CDR3 reads TGCGCCAGCAGTACCAGCGCCGTCACCCAGTACTTC.